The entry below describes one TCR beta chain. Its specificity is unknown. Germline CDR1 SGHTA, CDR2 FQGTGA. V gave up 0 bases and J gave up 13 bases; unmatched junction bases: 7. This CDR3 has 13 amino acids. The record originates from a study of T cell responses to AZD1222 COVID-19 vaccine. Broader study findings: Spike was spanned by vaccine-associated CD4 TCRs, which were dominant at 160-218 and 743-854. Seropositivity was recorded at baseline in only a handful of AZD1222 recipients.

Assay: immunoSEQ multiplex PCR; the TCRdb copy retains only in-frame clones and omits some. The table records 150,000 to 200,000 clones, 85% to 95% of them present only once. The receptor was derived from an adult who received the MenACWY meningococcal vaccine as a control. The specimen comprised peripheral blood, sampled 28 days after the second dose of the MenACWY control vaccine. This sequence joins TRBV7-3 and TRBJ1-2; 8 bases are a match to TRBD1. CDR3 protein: CASSLTGQGAGTF. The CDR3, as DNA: TGTGCCAGCAGCTTAACTGGTCAGGGGGCCGGCACCTTC.